These 17 T cell receptor beta chains came from one sample sequenced in a study of T-cell memory formation after mild COVID-19. TCRdb reprocessed the 5' RACE reads with MiXCR, giving one entry per CDR3 protein. The data hold approximately 210,000 distinct CDR3 sequences, with roughly 27% observed a single time. The specimen sequenced was PBMCs or a T cell subset sorted from them (not recorded which). Receptors originate from an adult woman who had mild COVID-19 (a few samples of this study predate the infection). Cell type and time point are not known.

This chain connects TRBV9 to TRBJ2-7; D is unclear. Trimming took 0 bases from V and 0 from J, leaving 7 bases between them. Germline V gene data show CDR1 as SGDLS and CDR2 as YYNGEE. The CDR3 sequence is 14 residues long. CDR3 amino acids: CASSVEGSSYEQYF. In DNA form, the CDR3 reads TGTGCCAGCAGCGTAGAGGGCAGCTCCTACGAGCAGTACTTC.

CDR3 residues: CAFTGPYRDEQYF. In DNA, the CDR3 is TGCGCTTTCACGGGACCCTACCGGGACGAGCAGTACTTC. This chain connects TRBV23-1 to TRBJ2-7; D tentatively reads TRBD1 or TRBD2 (5 bases each). TRBV23-1 falls under the ORF class, with uncertain function. The CDR3 contains 13 residues.

This clonotype was observed once. The chain is built from TRBV11-2 and TRBJ2-3; 10 bases agree with TRBD2. The germline V gene has CDR1 SGHAT and CDR2 FQNNGV. The CDR3 loop spans 19 amino acids. V shed 5 bases and J 4 bases; nucleotides not matched to a gene: 18. The CDR3, as DNA: TGTGCCAGCAGCCCCTCCAGCGGGAGGGCCTCGTGGGATTCAGATACGCAGTATTTT. Its translation: CASSPSSGRASWDSDTQYF. Combining the CDR3 with reference TRBV11-2 and TRBJ2-3 gives the whole variable domain EAGVAQSPRYKIIEKRQSVAFWCNPISGHATLYWYQQILGQGPKLLIQFQNNGVVDDSQLPKDRFSAERLKGVDSTLKIQPAKLEDSAVYLCASSPSSGRASWDSDTQYFGPGTRLTVL.

The chain links TRBV2 to TRBJ2-3; weak D call: TRBD2 (6 bases). The V and J ends lost 10 bases and 6 bases respectively, with 26 bases between them. Germline V gives CDR1 SNHLY, CDR2 FYNNEI. The CDR3 loop spans 16 amino acids. CDR3 nucleotide sequence: TGTGCCACCAACTCGGGGGTCCGTGGCACTGTGGATACGCAGTATTTT. Amino acid sequence: CATNSGVRGTVDTQYF.

On this clonotype itself: A much bigger clone sits one base away, suggesting this may be a read error. The chain uses TRBV6-6 and TRBJ2-3, with 10 bases matching TRBD2. Trimming at V came to 5 bases and at J to 1 base, leaving 3 bases not matched to a gene. CDR1 is MNHNY, CDR2 SVGAGI, per germline (reference sequence). The CDR3 is made up of 15 amino acids. The CDR3 bases are TGTGCCAGCAGTGACGGACTAGCGGGCACAGATACGCAGTATTTT. Translated: CASSDGLAGTDTQYF.

In this sample, this clonotype turned up a few times. The gene calls are TRBV27 and TRBJ1-1; D is possibly TRBD1 (5 bases). Germline CDR1 reads MNHEY; CDR2 reads SMNVEV (reference sequence). The CDR3 loop spans 15 amino acids. V was clipped by 6 bases and J by 5 bases, with 19 bases between them. CDR3 nucleotides: TGTGCCAGCAGGCTCCCGGGGCATAGGGAAACTGAAGCTTTCTTT. Amino acids: CASRLPGHRETEAFF.

This chain uses TRBV30 with TRBJ1-1; D perhaps matches TRBD1 (6 bases). This CDR3 is 14 amino acids long. Trimming left V 4 bases short and J 2 bases short, with 14 bases between. Per the germline V gene, CDR1 is GTSNPN and CDR2 is SVGIG (reference sequence). The CDR3 DNA reads as TGTGCCTGGACTACGGGACACGGAAACACTGAAGCTTTCTTT. This sequence encodes CAWTTGHGNTEAFF.

This chain uses TRBV5-1 with TRBJ2-5, with 7 bases identical to TRBD2. CDR1 is SGHRS and CDR2 is YFSETQ in the germline V gene. Losses at the gene ends were 4 bases for V and 4 bases for J; bases not matched to a gene: 10. This CDR3 is built from 15 residues. The CDR3 loop is CASSAGQGGPETQYF. DNA for the CDR3: TGCGCCAGCAGCGCGGGGCAGGGAGGGCCAGAGACCCAGTACTTC.

The chain employs TRBV29-1 and TRBJ2-3; a possible D gene is TRBD1 (5 bases). The V gene lost 3 bases and the J gene lost 4 bases, with 17 bases spanning the gap. The CDR3 has 15 amino acids. Germline V gives CDR1 SQVTM, CDR2 ANQGSEA. The CDR3 protein is CSVDKSGYRADTQYF. DNA for the CDR3: TGCAGCGTTGATAAATCAGGGTACAGAGCAGATACGCAGTATTTT.

V and J are TRBV15 and TRBJ2-3; D not certain. Trimming took 0 bases from V and 1 from J, leaving 11 bases between them. The CDR3 totals 16 residues. Per the germline V gene, CDR1 is LNHNV and CDR2 is YYDKDF (reference sequence). In nucleotides, the CDR3 is TGTGCCACCAGCAGAGATAGAACACGTCGCACAGATACGCAGTATTTT. Protein: CATSRDRTRRTDTQYF.

This sequence joins TRBV7-2 and TRBJ2-1; TRBD1 or TRBD2 may be the D gene (5 bases each). Germline-derived CDR1 and CDR2 are SGHTA and FQGNSA. The CDR3 is 15 amino acids. V was cut by 2 bases and J by 4 bases, with 12 bases left in between. In DNA, the CDR3 is TGTGCCAGCAGCTTACGGGGCGGCTTTTACAATGAGCAGTTCTTC. Translated: CASSLRGGFYNEQFF.

This clonotype was recorded a few times. The genes are TRBV7-9 and TRBJ1-1; possible D gene TRBD1, 6 bases. Trimming left V 0 bases short and J 4 bases short, with 12 bases between. CDR1 and CDR2 from the germline V gene are SEHNR and FQNEAQ (reference sequence). The CDR3 consists of 15 residues. CDR3 coding DNA: TGTGCCAGCAGCTTAGCGAGATGGGGGCGCACTGAAGCTTTCTTT. Translation: CASSLARWGRTEAFF.

The rearrangement uses TRBV20-1 and TRBJ1-1; D is undetermined. CDR1 and CDR2 from the germline V gene are DFQATT and SNEGSKA (reference sequence). The CDR3 is made up of 12 amino acids. Trimming left V 0 bases short and J 11 bases short, with 13 bases between. The CDR3 nucleotides are TGCAGTGCTAGAGATGGGAGGGAGGAGGCTTTCTTT. Residues: CSARDGREEAFF.

The rearrangement links TRBV30 to TRBJ1-5, with 7 bases fitting TRBD1. J gave up 2 bases and V 0 bases, and 4 bases lay outside the gene matches. From germline, CDR1 is GTSNPN and CDR2 SVGIG (reference sequence). This CDR3 is 15 amino acids long. The CDR3 nucleotides are TGTGCCTGGAGTGTCGGGGGGACAGGCAATCAGCCCCAGCATTTT. Its translation is CAWSVGGTGNQPQHF. Full variable domain (remainder filled in from reference TRBV30 and TRBJ1-5): SQTIHQWPATLVQPVGSPLSLECTVEGTSNPNLYWYRQAAGRGLQLLFYSVGIGQISSEVPQNLSASRPQDRQFILSSKKLLLSDSGFYLCAWSVGGTGNQPQHFGDGTRLSIL.

This sequence joins TRBV24-1 and TRBJ2-5; D is tentatively TRBD1 or TRBD2 (6 bases each). V gave up 1 base and J gave up 4 bases, with 12 bases separating them. This CDR3 contains 15 residues. Germline values: CDR1 KGHDR, CDR2 SFDVKD. CDR3 bases: TGTGCCACCAGTGATTTTCAAGGGGGGAGAGAGACCCAGTACTTC. This gives the protein CATSDFQGGRETQYF.

V and J are TRBV7-2 and TRBJ2-5; 9 bases agree with TRBD2. The CDR3 runs 15 residues. The trim removed 6 bases at V and 5 bases at J, leaving 10 bases unmatched. Looked up from germline, CDR1 is SGHTA and CDR2 is FQGNSA. CDR3 residues: CASRKAGGLWETQYF. The DNA of the CDR3 is TGTGCCAGCAGGAAGGCGGGAGGGCTCTGGGAGACCCAGTACTTC.

The chain couples TRBV4-2 to TRBJ2-5; 11 bases are a match to TRBD1. The CDR3 totals 15 residues. Germline V gene sequence: CDR1 LGHNA, CDR2 YNFKEQ. V shed 1 base, J shed 4 bases, and the junction held 2 bases outside the gene matches. The CDR3 DNA reads as TGTGCCAGCAGCCAAGGGGACAGGGGGGGAGAGACCCAGTACTTC. Protein product: CASSQGDRGGETQYF.